The 26 T cell receptor delta chains given below trace back to one sample, sequenced in a study of human gamma delta and Vdelta1 T cells. TCRdb redid clone calling on the PCR reads using CATT. The table lists about 6,500 delta-chain clones, approximately 36% of them singletons. For these receptors, no antigen is known. The sample taken for sequencing was Vdelta1 gamma-delta T cells from blood grown in culture (DOT cells). All receptors derive from a human donor in good health.

This clone has more than one count but fewer than ten. The rearrangement links TRDV1 to TRDJ1; TRDD3 matches at 10 bases. The CDR3 totals 21 residues. Germline lookup yields CDR1 TSWWSYY and CDR2 QGS. V lost 0 bases and J lost 0; bases outside the gene matches: 16. DNA for the CDR3: TGTGCTCTTGGGGAACTTACGGAAAGATGGGGGATACTCCAGTACACCGATAAACTCATCTTT. Translating gives CALGELTERWGILQYTDKLIF.

The rearrangement joins TRDV1 to TRDJ1, with D perhaps TRDD3 (5 bases). Germline CDR1 is TSWWSYY and CDR2 is QGS. V was pared by 5 bases and J by 1 base, with 26 bases between. The CDR3 length is 19 residues. CDR3 in amino acids: CALGNRGWAYTGSTDKLIF. DNA for the CDR3: TGTGCTCTTGGGAACCGGGGGTGGGCGTATACGGGGTCCACCGATAAACTCATCTTT.

This clone was counted between two and nine times. The chain is built from TRDV1 and TRDJ1; 11 bases fit TRDD3. Germline loops: CDR1 TSWWSYY, CDR2 QGS. The ends lost 0 bases at V and 0 bases at J; junction bases unmatched: 12. The length of the CDR3 is 20 residues. CDR3 coding DNA: TGTGCTCTTGGGGAACTTGAGGTGGACTGGGGGATATCGGACACCGATAAACTCATCTTT. Its translation is CALGELEVDWGISDTDKLIF.

In its sample, this clone was seen a few times. The rearrangement uses TRDV1 and TRDJ1, with 9 nucleotides matching TRDD2. The V gene end was trimmed by 3 bases and the J gene end by 1 base; junction bases not matched to a gene: 21. The germline V gene encodes CDR1 TSWWSYY and CDR2 QGS. The length of the CDR3 is 21 residues. The CDR3 DNA follows: TGTGCTCTTGGGGATCCGCCTTCCTACTTCTTAGACGCGAGGGGCACCGATAAACTCATCTTT. The encoded protein is CALGDPPSYFLDARGTDKLIF.

The sample holds a few counts of this clone. The chain joins TRDV1 to TRDJ1; perhaps TRDD3 as D (5 bases). Trimming took off 4 bases at V and 0 bases at J, with 21 bases between the two ends. The CDR3 is 18 amino acids. Germline V gives CDR1 TSWWSYY, CDR2 QGS. The CDR3 nucleotides are TGTGCTCTTGGGGTCCATGGCCGGGGGTCACTCCACACCGATAAACTCATCTTT. Encoded protein: CALGVHGRGSLHTDKLIF.

Concerning this clone itself: An end of the junction differs from the germline gene, which may be a read error. The rearrangement links TRDV1 to TRDJ1; TRDD3 aligns across 11 bases. From germline, CDR1 is TSWWSYY and CDR2 QGS. The CDR3 is 25 amino acids. The CDR3 DNA is TGTGCTCTTGGGGAACCGCCACCTTCTGGGGGATACTCAACGCTTTACTCCCCGTACACCAATAAACTCATCTTT. Its protein product is CALGEPPPSGGYSTLYSPYTNKLIF.

V usage is TRDV1 and J usage is TRDJ1, with a tentative D call TRDD2 (5 bases). Germline lookup yields CDR1 TSWWSYY and CDR2 QGS. The V gene lost 1 base and the J gene lost 10 bases, with 22 bases spanning the gap. The CDR3 contains 16 residues. The CDR3 is CALGERPSGPWATLIF. Here the CDR3 DNA reads TGTGCTCTTGGGGAACGTCCTAGTGGTCCTTGGGCTACACTCATCTTT.

This clone came up a few times. The chain is built from TRDV1 and TRDJ1, with TRDD3 identical over 13 bases. The J segment lost 5 bases and the V segment lost 1 base, leaving 13 bases of the junction unmatched. The V gene's germline CDR1 is TSWWSYY and CDR2 QGS. The CDR3 totals 19 residues. CDR3 DNA sequence: TGTGCTCTTGGGGAACCAGGCGCACGCAACTGGGGGATACGTGATAAACTCATCTTT. Protein: CALGEPGARNWGIRDKLIF.

V gene TRDV1 combines with J gene TRDJ1; 9 nucleotides agree with TRDD3. This CDR3 spans 19 amino acids. The germline CDR1 and CDR2 sequences are TSWWSYY and QGS. After removal of 4 bases from V and 0 bases from J, the junction contained 15 bases not matched to a gene. The CDR3 DNA is TGTGCTCTTGGGGTCGAAGCAGGGGGATACAGATTCTACACCGATAAACTCATCTTT. This sequence encodes CALGVEAGGYRFYTDKLIF.

This chain joins TRDV1 and TRDJ4, with 8 nucleotides matching TRDD3. CDR1 is TSWWSYY, CDR2 QGS, per germline. The ends lost 5 bases at V and 1 base at J; junction bases unmatched: 36. The CDR3 has 24 residues. CDR3 loop: CALGPDGDFADWGSRLTEGRPLIF. DNA for the CDR3: TGTGCTCTTGGGCCCGATGGCGACTTCGCCGACTGGGGGTCACGTTTGACGGAGGGCAGACCCCTGATCTTT.

This clone was detected only a few times. The chain combines TRDV1 with TRDJ1, with 11 positions matching TRDD3. Germline-derived CDR1 and CDR2 are TSWWSYY and QGS. The CDR3 loop spans 19 amino acids. Trimming took 3 bases from V and 3 from J; bases not matched to a gene: 15. CDR3 nucleotide sequence: TGTGCTCTTGGGGACCTCCCCGCACTACTGGGGGATATAGCCGATAAACTCATCTTT. It yields the protein CALGDLPALLGDIADKLIF.

This clone was picked up a small number of times. The chain links TRDV1 to TRDJ1; D unclear. CDR1 and CDR2 from the germline V gene are TSWWSYY and QGS. The CDR3 has 15 amino acids. The V end lost 0 bases, the J end lost 0 bases, and 8 bases lay between the germline ends. The CDR3 coding sequence is TGTGCTCTTGGGGAACTGGGGCTTTACACCGATAAACTCATCTTT. Protein sequence: CALGELGLYTDKLIF.

This clone was found a few times. This chain uses TRDV1 with TRDJ1; 10 bases are shared with TRDD3. V was clipped by 3 bases and J by 0 bases; unmatched bases: 31. CDR3 size: 25 residues. Germline assignment: CDR1 TSWWSYY and CDR2 QGS. In DNA form, the CDR3 reads TGTGCTCTTGGGGACCCCACTATATTCCTACCGAGGGACTGGGGGATGGCGGGAGACACCGATAAACTCATCTTT. It is translated as CALGDPTIFLPRDWGMAGDTDKLIF.

The table lists this clone with a few counts. The chain employs TRDV1 and TRDJ1; D assignment may be TRDD2 or TRDD3 (6 bases each). Germline-derived CDR1 and CDR2 are TSWWSYY and QGS. This CDR3 contains 18 residues. Trimming took off 2 bases at V and 5 bases at J, with 24 bases between the two ends. CDR3 region: CALGELILRGGSRDKLIF. The CDR3 region has the DNA TGTGCTCTTGGGGAATTGATCCTACGTGGGGGCTCCCGAGATAAACTCATCTTT.

This clone was seen only a few times. The V gene is TRDV1, the J gene TRDJ1; 7 bases map to TRDD3. V lost 4 bases to trimming and J lost 3 bases; unmatched junction nucleotides: 20. Germline V gene sequence: CDR1 TSWWSYY, CDR2 QGS. The CDR3 has 19 amino acids. The CDR3 here is CALGAYPGGPLPTPDKLIF. CDR3 in DNA: TGTGCTCTTGGGGCTTATCCTGGGGGGCCCTTACCCACCCCCGATAAACTCATCTTT.

The V and J genes are TRDV1 and TRDJ1; D gene uncertain. Trimming shortened V by 1 base and J by 0 bases, and 15 bases separated the two germline ends. CDR3 length: 17 residues. The V gene's germline CDR1 is TSWWSYY and CDR2 QGS. CDR3 residues: CALGEPVLREYTDKLIF. The CDR3 region has the DNA TGTGCTCTTGGGGAACCGGTTTTGAGGGAGTACACCGATAAACTCATCTTT.

V usage is TRDV1 and J usage is TRDJ1; 13 bases align to TRDD3. The germline gives CDR1 TSWWSYY, CDR2 QGS. The V and J ends lost 4 bases and 7 bases, in that order; junction bases with no gene match: 27. The CDR3 is 22 amino acids. CDR3 in amino acids: CALGGAGFTGGYAYPTEGKLIF. CDR3 coding DNA: TGTGCTCTTGGGGGGGCGGGGTTTACTGGGGGATACGCGTATCCGACGGAGGGTAAACTCATCTTT.

Only a few counts were recorded for this clone. The V call is TRDV1, the J call TRDJ1, with 10 bases matching TRDD3. CDR3 length: 18 amino acids. CDR1 and CDR2 (germline): TSWWSYY, QGS. The junction had 23 bases not matched to a gene; V was cut back by 5 bases and J by 11 bases. CDR3 amino acids: CALGRRHPHIGLGDGLIF. The CDR3 DNA follows: TGTGCTCTTGGGAGGCGACATCCCCACATCGGACTGGGGGATGGCCTCATCTTT.

In this sample, this clone turned up a few times. This chain uses TRDV1 with TRDJ1, with 9 bases that match TRDD3. This CDR3 region has 21 residues. The germline V gene has CDR1 TSWWSYY and CDR2 QGS. The V and J ends lost 0 bases and 1 base, in that order; junction bases with no gene match: 18. CDR3 sequence (DNA): TGTGCTCTTGGGGAACTAGGGCCCTTTCCCCTGCTGGGGGATGTCACCGATAAACTCATCTTT. Its protein is CALGELGPFPLLGDVTDKLIF.

Only a few counts were recorded for this clone. The chain links TRDV1 to TRDJ1; a weak D match, TRDD2 (9 bases). This CDR3 spans 20 amino acids. The V end lost 9 bases, the J end lost 0 bases, and 32 bases lay between the germline ends. CDR1 is TSWWSYY and CDR2 is QGS in the germline V gene. The CDR3 loop is CALTAFLRLGGPHHTDKLIF. CDR3 sequence (DNA): TGTGCTCTCACGGCCTTCCTACGACTGGGGGGCCCTCACCACACCGATAAACTCATCTTT.

The chain couples TRDV1 to TRDJ2; D remains unclear. Per germline, CDR1 TSWWSYY and CDR2 QGS. V dropped 0 bases and J dropped 1 base, with 36 bases sitting between them. This CDR3 comprises 25 residues. The CDR3 is CALGELSTLVLVRPDAQILTAQLFF. The CDR3 DNA follows: TGTGCTCTTGGGGAACTTTCTACCCTTGTACTTGTACGCCCGGACGCCCAAATTTTGACAGCACAACTCTTCTTT.

V usage is TRDV1 and J usage is TRDJ1; 12 nucleotides align to TRDD3. Germline V gene sequence: CDR1 TSWWSYY, CDR2 QGS. There are 20 residues in the CDR3. V lost 5 bases, J lost 8 bases, and 24 bases stayed unmatched. Written as DNA, the CDR3 is TGTGCTCTTGGGAAGGAAGAGAACTTCGGCCTGGGGGATACGTCGGGGAAACTCATCTTT. This gives the protein CALGKEENFGLGDTSGKLIF.

This clone was seen more than once but under ten times. V gene TRDV1 combines with J gene TRDJ1; 13 bases agree with TRDD3. Trimming at V came to 0 bases and at J to 2 bases, leaving 36 bases not matched to a gene. CDR3 length: 28 amino acids. The V gene's germline CDR1 is TSWWSYY and CDR2 QGS. The CDR3: CALGELKTLAPRIYPKDWGIRETDKLIF. The DNA of the CDR3 is TGTGCTCTTGGGGAACTGAAAACCCTTGCTCCTAGAATCTACCCAAAGGACTGGGGGATACGCGAAACCGATAAACTCATCTTT.

The genes are TRDV1 and TRDJ1; 8 bases fit TRDD3. Per the germline V gene, CDR1 is TSWWSYY and CDR2 is QGS. This CDR3 has 19 amino acids. The V and J ends lost 2 bases and 1 base, in that order; junction bases with no gene match: 15. The CDR3 sequence is CALGEYTSYVLGATDKLIF. CDR3 sequence (DNA): TGTGCTCTTGGGGAATATACCTCCTACGTACTGGGGGCCACCGATAAACTCATCTTT.

In its sample, this clone ranks as large (0.1 to 1%). Different DNA sequences within this sample yield the same CDR3. The V gene is TRDV1, the J gene TRDJ1, with 7 bases matching TRDD3. J lost 5 bases, V lost 1 base, and 13 bases had no gene match. Germline V gene lookup returns CDR1 TSWWSYY and CDR2 QGS. The length of the CDR3 is 17 residues. The CDR3 protein is CALGEPPPGDLSDKLIF. In DNA form, the CDR3 reads TGTGCTCTTGGGGAACCACCACCGGGGGATCTATCGGATAAACTCATCTTT.

The chain uses TRDV1 and TRDJ1; TRDD3 might be the D (6 bases). Germline V lookup: CDR1 TSWWSYY, CDR2 QGS. This CDR3 contains 15 residues. Trimming stripped 5 bases from V and 0 bases from J, with 13 bases between. The CDR3 bases are TGTGCTCTTGGGAGGGGGACGTTTAACACCGATAAACTCATCTTT. This gives the protein CALGRGTFNTDKLIF.